This T cell receptor beta chain derives from a study of CD8+ T cells in alopecia areata. Treatment of the sample: oral pan-JAK inhibitor, 5-10 mg twice daily. Germline loops: CDR1 MNHEY, CDR2 SMNVEV (reference sequence). There are 14 residues in the CDR3. Trimming removed 4 bases from V and 7 bases from J, with 14 bases in between. cDNA reverse transcribed from extracted RNA served as the sequencing template. Data came from immunoSEQ multiplex PCR; TCRdb stores just in-frame clones and leaves some out. The sample has around 86,000 clones, over 70% seen once. The specimen comprised CD8+ T cells sorted from blood, sampled at approximately week 42, from a patient treated with tofacitinib. The chain has TRBV27 and TRBJ1-5; tentative D call: TRBD1 (6 bases). The receptor's source is a human donor with alopecia areata. The CDR3 sequence: CASSSDRLRQPQHF. CDR3 nucleotide sequence: TGTGCCAGCAGTTCCGACAGGCTTAGGCAGCCCCAGCATTTT.